The source of this T cell receptor beta chain is a study of T cell responses to AZD1222 COVID-19 vaccine. Overall study: It was second doses at about 4 or about 12 weeks that were pooled. Study outcomes and limitations: The donor cohort was predominantly white British with a female majority, and clonal diversity may have been underestimated. Just a handful of AZD1222 recipients tested seropositive at baseline.

Germline V gene sequence: CDR1 LNHDA, CDR2 SQIVND (reference sequence). This CDR3 spans 13 amino acids. V was clipped by 5 bases and J by 4 bases, with 11 bases between them. Profiling relied on immunoSEQ multiplex PCR, and the TCRdb table lists in-frame clones only, not all of them. The sample holds 130,000 to 150,000 clones, 70% to 90% seen once. Concerning this clone: Its antigen is unidentified.

The origin of this receptor is an adult in good health. The rearrangement uses TRBV19 and TRBJ2-5, with D hard to call. This specimen consisted of peripheral blood, obtained on day 0 of AZD1222 vaccination. The DNA of the CDR3 is TGTGCCAGTAGTCCCTCGGAACCAGAGACCCAGTACTTC. This encodes CASSPSEPETQYF.